Listed below are T cell receptor beta chains from one sample, sequenced in a study of graft-versus-host responses after intestinal transplantation. These receptors have no identified antigens. Clones were sequenced by immunoSEQ multiplex PCR, and TCRdb holds only the in-frame ones, with some missing. Among around 84,000 clones, over 80% were seen once, and the ten largest hold about a sixth. This sample comprised unstimulated CD8+ T cells sorted from spleen or lymph node cells, obtained before intestinal transplant. The receptors originated from a human donor who received an intestinal transplant. Both conserved end residues are part of each CDR3. D genes are given only for firm matches. Clone size is shown for a subset of rows, as once, few, many or a class of expanded clone.

d_gene: NA
v_gene: TRBV23-1
j_gene: TRBJ2-1
abundance: few
CDR3nt: TGCGCCAGCAGTCAATCGATCAGGGTATTAAACAATGAGCAGTTCTTC
CDR3aa: CASSQSIRVLNNEQFF

d_gene: NA
v_gene: TRBV11-2
j_gene: TRBJ2-7
abundance: few
CDR3nt: TGTGCCAGCAGCTTGGGAGGGACAGAGATCTACGAGCAGTACTTC
CDR3aa: CASSLGGTEIYEQYF

d_gene: TRBD1
v_gene: TRBV4-2
j_gene: TRBJ2-5
abundance: once
CDR3nt: TGTGCCAGCAGCCTCTATGAACAGGGGGCGAGCGAGACCCAGTACTTC
CDR3aa: CASSLYEQGASETQYF

d_gene: NA
v_gene: TRBV19
j_gene: TRBJ2-2
abundance: NA
CDR3nt: TGTGCCAGTAGTATACCACCTTGGGGCGGGGAGCTGTTTTTT
CDR3aa: CASSIPPWGGELFF

d_gene: TRBD2
v_gene: TRBV27
j_gene: TRBJ2-7
abundance: few
CDR3nt: TGTGCCAGCAGTTTATCAGCGGGGGGATACGAGCAGTACTTC
CDR3aa: CASSLSAGGYEQYF

d_gene: NA
v_gene: TRBV11-2
j_gene: TRBJ2-7
abundance: NA
CDR3nt: TGTGCCAGCACCTCTCCAGCGGCGAAGTACGAGCAGTACTTC
CDR3aa: CASTSPAAKYEQYF

d_gene: NA
v_gene: TRBV4-1
j_gene: TRBJ1-5
abundance: NA
CDR3nt: TGCGCCAGCAGCCAACAGGGGCGCCTTCGCAGTTTTAGCAATCAGCCCCAGCATTTT
CDR3aa: CASSQQGRLRSFSNQPQHF

d_gene: TRBD2
v_gene: TRBV28
j_gene: TRBJ2-7
abundance: NA
CDR3nt: TGTGCCAGCAGTTTTAGCGGGAGTTATAACGAGCAGTACTTC
CDR3aa: CASSFSGSYNEQYF

d_gene: NA
v_gene: TRBV4-2
j_gene: TRBJ1-2
abundance: NA
CDR3nt: TGTGCCAGCAGCCCCACCACCGAAACCCGCTATGGCTACACCTTC
CDR3aa: CASSPTTETRYGYTF

d_gene: NA
v_gene: TRBV6-1
j_gene: TRBJ2-7
abundance: NA
CDR3nt: TGTGCCAGCAGTGAAGCCCCTCCCGGGACTCACTCCTACGAGCAGTACTTC
CDR3aa: CASSEAPPGTHSYEQYF

d_gene: NA
v_gene: TRBV6-4
j_gene: TRBJ2-1
abundance: NA
CDR3nt: TGTGCCAGCCGACTAGTGGCCGACTACAATGAGCAGTTCTTC
CDR3aa: CASRLVADYNEQFF

d_gene: NA
v_gene: TRBV6-5
j_gene: TRBJ2-1
abundance: few
CDR3nt: TGTGCCAGCAGTCCCGAGGGGTCAGGAGGGCAGTTCTTC
CDR3aa: CASSPEGSGGQFF

d_gene: NA
v_gene: TRBV21-1
j_gene: TRBJ2-2
abundance: once
CDR3nt: TGTGCCAGCAGCAAAGCATCCGGGGAGCTGTTTTTT
CDR3aa: CASSKASGELFF

d_gene: NA
v_gene: TRBV9
j_gene: TRBJ2-7
abundance: NA
CDR3nt: TGTGCCAGCAGCCCCAGCTCCTACGAGCAGTACTTC
CDR3aa: CASSPSSYEQYF

d_gene: NA
v_gene: TRBV6-1
j_gene: TRBJ1-1
abundance: NA
CDR3nt: TGTGCCAGCGGACAGCCGAACACTGAAGCTTTCTTT
CDR3aa: CASGQPNTEAFF

d_gene: NA
v_gene: TRBV4-2
j_gene: TRBJ2-7
abundance: NA
CDR3nt: TGTGCCAGCAGCCAGAGAATGGGGGACCACTACGAGCAGTACTTC
CDR3aa: CASSQRMGDHYEQYF

d_gene: TRBD2
v_gene: TRBV4-1
j_gene: TRBJ2-3
abundance: NA
CDR3nt: TGCGCCAGCAGCCAAGATCGGGCTAGCGGGGGCCCGACAGGTACGCAGTATTTT
CDR3aa: CASSQDRASGGPTGTQYF

d_gene: TRBD2
v_gene: TRBV4-2
j_gene: TRBJ2-7
abundance: NA
CDR3nt: TGTGCCAGCAGCCAAGATGATAGCGGGGGCTCCTACGAGCAGTACTTC
CDR3aa: CASSQDDSGGSYEQYF

d_gene: NA
v_gene: TRBV27
j_gene: TRBJ1-3
abundance: NA
CDR3nt: TGTGCCAGCAGTTTAAACGGGGGAACGGCTGGAAACACCATATATTTT
CDR3aa: CASSLNGGTAGNTIYF

d_gene: NA
v_gene: TRBV7-4
j_gene: TRBJ1-1
abundance: NA
CDR3nt: TGTGCCAGCAGCCAGCCGGGAGGGAACACTGAAGCTTTCTTT
CDR3aa: CASSQPGGNTEAFF

d_gene: TRBD2
v_gene: TRBV9
j_gene: TRBJ2-1
abundance: NA
CDR3nt: TGTGCCAGCAGCGCCAGACTAGCGGGGCCTCATTCATCCTACAATGAGCAGTTCTTC
CDR3aa: CASSARLAGPHSSYNEQFF

d_gene: NA
v_gene: TRBV5-6
j_gene: TRBJ2-7
abundance: NA
CDR3nt: TGTGCCAGCGGAACCCAGGGGATAGGTTACGAGCAGTACTTC
CDR3aa: CASGTQGIGYEQYF

d_gene: NA
v_gene: TRBV6-6
j_gene: TRBJ2-7
abundance: NA
CDR3nt: TGTGCCAGCAGTTCCGGATCAGGGATCTACGAGCAGTACTTC
CDR3aa: CASSSGSGIYEQYF

d_gene: NA
v_gene: TRBV29-1
j_gene: TRBJ1-2
abundance: NA
CDR3nt: TGCAGCGTTGCAGAGAGAACATACTATGGCTACACCTTC
CDR3aa: CSVAERTYYGYTF

d_gene: NA
v_gene: TRBV7-2
j_gene: TRBJ2-7
abundance: few
CDR3nt: TGTGCCAGCACCCCTCGAGACAGATCCTACGAGCAGTACTTC
CDR3aa: CASTPRDRSYEQYF

d_gene: NA
v_gene: TRBV30
j_gene: TRBJ2-3
abundance: NA
CDR3nt: TGTGCCTGGAGTCAAGGGTTGGGGTCGGATACGCAGTATTTT
CDR3aa: CAWSQGLGSDTQYF

d_gene: TRBD2
v_gene: TRBV2
j_gene: TRBJ2-7
abundance: NA
CDR3nt: TGTGCCAGCAGTGAAGGGCTAGCGGGAGCTTCCTACGAGCAGTACTTC
CDR3aa: CASSEGLAGASYEQYF

d_gene: TRBD1
v_gene: TRBV5-1
j_gene: TRBJ1-2
abundance: NA
CDR3nt: TGCGCCAGCAGCCCCTGGGACAGGGGCATCTATGGCTACACCTTC
CDR3aa: CASSPWDRGIYGYTF

d_gene: TRBD1
v_gene: TRBV5-6
j_gene: TRBJ2-3
abundance: NA
CDR3nt: TGTGCCAGCAGCTCCGGGACAGGGGCCACAGATACGCAGTATTTT
CDR3aa: CASSSGTGATDTQYF

d_gene: NA
v_gene: TRBV6-5
j_gene: TRBJ2-2
abundance: NA
CDR3nt: TGTGCCAGCAGTTACTTTGCAGGAAGCAACACCGGGGAGCTGTTTTTT
CDR3aa: CASSYFAGSNTGELFF

d_gene: NA
v_gene: TRBV29-1
j_gene: TRBJ1-5
abundance: NA
CDR3nt: TGCAGCTACCTACAGGGACCTCAGCCCCAGCATTTT
CDR3aa: CSYLQGPQPQHF

d_gene: TRBD1
v_gene: TRBV2
j_gene: TRBJ2-1
abundance: NA
CDR3nt: TGTGCCAGATCGTCGACAGGGAACCCAACGGGTTTCTACAATGAGCAGTTCTTC
CDR3aa: CARSSTGNPTGFYNEQFF

d_gene: TRBD2
v_gene: TRBV2
j_gene: TRBJ2-1
abundance: NA
CDR3nt: TGTGCCAGCGAAACATATACAGGACTAGCGAACAATGAGCAGTTCTTC
CDR3aa: CASETYTGLANNEQFF

d_gene: NA
v_gene: TRBV18
j_gene: TRBJ1-2
abundance: NA
CDR3nt: TGTGCCAGCTCACCGTTTTTGCACCGAAACTATGGCTACACCTTC
CDR3aa: CASSPFLHRNYGYTF

d_gene: NA
v_gene: TRBV28
j_gene: TRBJ2-7
abundance: NA
CDR3nt: TGTGCCAGCAGCTTCCTAGGACTAACCAACTACGAGCAGTACTTC
CDR3aa: CASSFLGLTNYEQYF

d_gene: NA
v_gene: TRBV27
j_gene: TRBJ2-5
abundance: few
CDR3nt: TGTGCCAGCAGTGCATTGCGGGGGCTACAAGAGACCCAGTACTTC
CDR3aa: CASSALRGLQETQYF

d_gene: NA
v_gene: TRBV6-5
j_gene: TRBJ2-7
abundance: NA
CDR3nt: TGTGCCAGCAGCTCCTGGGCCCTTAGCTACGAGCAGTACTTC
CDR3aa: CASSSWALSYEQYF

d_gene: NA
v_gene: TRBV13
j_gene: TRBJ2-7
abundance: NA
CDR3nt: TGTGCCAGCAGCCCGGGGTTAAGTAGCGGCTACGAGCAGTACTTC
CDR3aa: CASSPGLSSGYEQYF

d_gene: TRBD2
v_gene: TRBV11-2
j_gene: TRBJ2-1
abundance: NA
CDR3nt: TGTGCCAGCAGCCCGCGGGAGAGCTCCTACAATGAGCAGTTCTTC
CDR3aa: CASSPRESSYNEQFF

d_gene: NA
v_gene: TRBV7-3
j_gene: TRBJ2-1
abundance: NA
CDR3nt: TGTGCCAGCAGCCCAGACTTGAACAATGAGCAGTTCTTC
CDR3aa: CASSPDLNNEQFF

d_gene: NA
v_gene: TRBV28
j_gene: TRBJ1-5
abundance: NA
CDR3nt: TGTGCCAGCAGTTTACAAATCGACAGCAATCAGCCCCAGCATTTT
CDR3aa: CASSLQIDSNQPQHF

d_gene: TRBD2
v_gene: TRBV27
j_gene: TRBJ2-7
abundance: NA
CDR3nt: TGTGCCACTCTGATGCGACTAGCTGGTCGGCAGTACTTC
CDR3aa: CATLMRLAGRQYF